Following are 13 T cell receptor beta chains from one sample sequenced in a study of early T cells in non-severe SARS-CoV-2 infection. TCRdb redid the calling of the 5' RACE reads with MiXCR, one entry per CDR3 protein. Among around 50,000 distinct CDR3 sequences listed, 10% to 15% were seen once. Sample: whole blood. The receptors shown here come from an adult who was a healthcare worker with PCR-confirmed SARS-CoV-2 infection or an uninfected control (not recorded which).

In its sample, this clonotype was seen many times. CDR3 DNA: TGTGCCAGCAGCTTACTATCTACCTACAATGAGCAGTTCTTC. It yields the protein CASSLLSTYNEQFF. The chain couples TRBV7-9 to TRBJ2-1; D is ambiguous. This CDR3 is built from 14 residues. Looked up from germline, CDR1 is SEHNR and CDR2 is FQNEAQ (reference sequence). V was shortened by 2 bases and J by 2 bases, with 7 bases between the two germline ends.

The chain joins TRBV6-8 to TRBJ2-3; no reliable D call. V was trimmed by 6 bases and J by 4 bases, leaving 8 bases between them. The CDR3 extends over 12 amino acids. CDR1 and CDR2 from the germline V gene are MNHGY and SAAAGT. The CDR3 region is CASSLPPDTQYF. CDR3 bases: TGTGCCAGCAGCTTACCCCCAGATACGCAGTATTTT.

This clonotype was seen repeatedly, ten times or more. The chain joins TRBV7-9 to TRBJ2-3; D remains ambiguous. Between the trimmed V and J ends, which lost 8 bases and 0 bases, there was a span of 3 bases. Per germline, CDR1 SEHNR and CDR2 FQNEAQ (reference sequence). This CDR3 is built from 11 residues. The CDR3 spells CASESTDTQYF. The CDR3 nucleotides are TGTGCCAGCGAAAGCACAGATACGCAGTATTTT.

This clonotype was detected ten times or more. The chain is built from TRBV12-3 or TRBV12-4 and TRBJ1-1, with D tentatively TRBD1 (5 bases). The V end lost 8 bases, the J end lost 0 bases, and 13 bases lay between the germline ends. The length of the CDR3 is 14 residues. CDR3 in amino acids: CASRARGMNTEAFF. The CDR3 nucleotides are TGTGCCAGCCGGGCACGGGGCATGAACACTGAAGCTTTCTTT.

This clonotype was seen more than once but under ten times. The chain uses TRBV6-2 or TRBV6-3 and TRBJ2-7; 10 positions agree with TRBD2. Germline-derived CDR1 and CDR2 are MNHEY and SVGEGT. The CDR3 runs 15 residues. With V trimmed by 10 bases and J by 5 bases, 14 bases remained unmatched. Here the CDR3 DNA reads TGTGCCATCGAAGACTCTAGCGGGAGCCCCAACGAGCAGTACTTC. This codes for CAIEDSSGSPNEQYF.

The rearrangement uses TRBV5-1 and TRBJ1-2; TRBD1 aligns across 8 bases. Trimming removed 0 bases from V and 8 bases from J; junction bases left unmatched: 12. Germline V CDR1 and CDR2: SGHRS, YFSETQ. The CDR3 spans 16 residues. The CDR3 bases are TGCGCCAGCAGCTTGGTCCCTAGACAGGGGTCTCGGGGCTACACCTTC. This translates into CASSLVPRQGSRGYTF.

Comments on this clonotype: This may come from a read error, since a much larger clone is one base off. CDR3 in DNA: TGTGGCAGCAGCACGCCCTACGAGCAGTACTTC. Translation: CGSSTPYEQYF. The gene calls are TRBV7-9 and TRBJ2-7; D gene unclear. Germline CDR1 is SEHNR and CDR2 is FQNEAQ (reference sequence). The CDR3 totals 11 residues.

In this sample, this clonotype turned up many times. The J gene is TRBJ2-7, the V gene TRBV11-2; D may be TRBD1 or TRBD2 (5 bases each). This CDR3 contains 12 residues. Trimming shortened V by 4 bases and J by 5 bases, and 9 bases separated the two germline ends. Germline CDR1 and CDR2: SGHAT and FQNNGV. CDR3 DNA: TGTGCCAGCAGCTCCCTGGGGGACGAGCAGTACTTC. Translated: CASSSLGDEQYF. Full variable domain (missing parts from reference TRBV11-2 and TRBJ2-7): EAGVAQSPRYKIIEKRQSVAFWCNPISGHATLYWYQQILGQGPKLLIQFQNNGVVDDSQLPKDRFSAERLKGVDSTLKIQPAKLEDSAVYLCASSSLGDEQYFGPGTRLTVT.

Only one count was recorded for this clonotype. The chain couples TRBV5-1 to TRBJ2-1; the match to TRBD2 covers 11 bases. The germline gives CDR1 SGHRS, CDR2 YFSETQ. CDR3 length: 15 amino acids. J gave up 8 bases and V 4 bases, and 8 bases lay outside the gene matches. This CDR3 is CASSASSGGYHEQFF. For the CDR3, the DNA is TGCGCCAGCAGCGCCTCTAGCGGGGGGTATCATGAGCAGTTCTTC.

This clonotype was picked up many times. This chain links TRBV30 with TRBJ1-2; possible D gene TRBD1, 6 bases. The CDR3 length is 13 residues. Trimming removed 7 bases at V and 3 bases at J, with 15 bases between. Germline values: CDR1 GTSNPN, CDR2 SVGIG (reference sequence). DNA of the CDR3: TGTGCCTTACAGGGAATATACTACTATGGCTACACCTTC. This codes for CALQGIYYYGYTF.

This clonotype came up many times. V is TRBV4-3 and J is TRBJ2-7; D could derive from TRBD1 or TRBD2 (5 bases each). V was pared by 4 bases and J by 4 bases, with 14 bases between. CDR1 and CDR2 from the germline V gene are LGHNA and YSLEER. The CDR3 totals 14 residues. This chain's CDR3 is CASSPRAWGYEQYF. CDR3 bases: TGCGCCAGCAGCCCCCGGGCATGGGGGTACGAGCAGTACTTC.

This chain links TRBV5-1 with TRBJ2-6; D not resolved. V was shortened by 1 base and J by 7 bases, with 12 bases between the two germline ends. Germline V CDR1 and CDR2: SGHRS, YFSETQ. The CDR3 runs 15 residues. The CDR3 bases are TGCGCCAGCAGCTTGTCGCCCGCGGAAGCCAACGTCCTGACTTTC. This codes for CASSLSPAEANVLTF.

This clonotype was observed many times. This chain connects TRBV5-1 to TRBJ1-1, with unresolved D. V was trimmed by 2 bases and J by 5 bases, leaving 10 bases between them. The CDR3 has 13 amino acids. Germline V lookup: CDR1 SGHRS, CDR2 YFSETQ. The CDR3 DNA follows: TGCGCCAGCAGCTTAATCGGCAGGACTGAAGCTTTCTTT. Amino acids: CASSLIGRTEAFF. Filled out from reference TRBV5-1 and TRBJ1-1, the complete variable domain reads KAGVTQTPRYLIKTRGQQVTLSCSPISGHRSVSWYQQTPGQGLQFLFEYFSETQRNKGNFPGRFSGRQFSNSRSEMNVSTLELGDSALYLCASSLIGRTEAFFGQGTRLTVV.